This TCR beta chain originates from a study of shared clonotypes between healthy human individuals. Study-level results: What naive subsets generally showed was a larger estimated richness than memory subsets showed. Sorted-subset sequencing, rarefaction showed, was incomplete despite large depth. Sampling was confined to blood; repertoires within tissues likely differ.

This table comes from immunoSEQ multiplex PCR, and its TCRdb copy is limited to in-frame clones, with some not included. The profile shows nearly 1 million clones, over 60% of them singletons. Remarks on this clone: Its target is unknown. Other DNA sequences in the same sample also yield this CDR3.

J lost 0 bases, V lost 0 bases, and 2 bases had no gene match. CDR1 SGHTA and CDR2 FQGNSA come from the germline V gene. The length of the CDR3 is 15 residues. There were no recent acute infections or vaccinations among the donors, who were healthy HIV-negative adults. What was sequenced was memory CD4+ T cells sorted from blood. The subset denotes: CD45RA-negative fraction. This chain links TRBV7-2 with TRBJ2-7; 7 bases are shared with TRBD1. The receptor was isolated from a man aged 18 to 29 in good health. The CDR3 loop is CASSLAGGSSYEQYF. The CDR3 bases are TGTGCCAGCAGCTTAGCAGGGGGCAGCTCCTACGAGCAGTACTTC.